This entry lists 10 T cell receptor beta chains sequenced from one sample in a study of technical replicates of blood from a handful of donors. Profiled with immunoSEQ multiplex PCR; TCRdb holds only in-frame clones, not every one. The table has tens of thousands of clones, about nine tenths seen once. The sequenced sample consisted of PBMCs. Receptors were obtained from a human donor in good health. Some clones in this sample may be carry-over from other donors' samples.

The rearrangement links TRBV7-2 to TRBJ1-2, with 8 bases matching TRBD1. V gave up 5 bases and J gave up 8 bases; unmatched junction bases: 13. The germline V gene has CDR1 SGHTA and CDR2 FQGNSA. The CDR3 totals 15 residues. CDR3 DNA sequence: TGTGCCAGCAGCCTGCTGGGGCAGGGGGCTGGGGGCTACACCTTC. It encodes CASSLLGQGAGGYTF.

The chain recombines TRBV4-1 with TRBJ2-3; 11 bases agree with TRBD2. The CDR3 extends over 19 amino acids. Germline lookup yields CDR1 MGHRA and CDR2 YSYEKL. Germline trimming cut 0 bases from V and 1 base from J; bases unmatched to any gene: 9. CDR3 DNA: TGCGCCAGCAGCCAAGATCGCTCCGGACTAGCGGGTCGCACAGATACGCAGTATTTT. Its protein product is CASSQDRSGLAGRTDTQYF.

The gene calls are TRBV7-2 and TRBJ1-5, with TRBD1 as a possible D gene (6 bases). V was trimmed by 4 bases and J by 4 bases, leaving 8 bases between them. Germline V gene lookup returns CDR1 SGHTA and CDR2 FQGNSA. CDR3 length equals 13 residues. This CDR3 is CASSSDRNQPQHF. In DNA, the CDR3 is TGTGCCAGCAGCTCGGACAGAAATCAGCCCCAGCATTTT.

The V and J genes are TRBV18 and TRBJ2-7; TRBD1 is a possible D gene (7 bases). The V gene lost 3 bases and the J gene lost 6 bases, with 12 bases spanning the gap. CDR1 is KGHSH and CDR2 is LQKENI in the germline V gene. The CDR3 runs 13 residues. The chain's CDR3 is CASSPRQGLEQYF. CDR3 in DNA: TGTGCCAGCTCACCCCGACAGGGACTCGAGCAGTACTTC.

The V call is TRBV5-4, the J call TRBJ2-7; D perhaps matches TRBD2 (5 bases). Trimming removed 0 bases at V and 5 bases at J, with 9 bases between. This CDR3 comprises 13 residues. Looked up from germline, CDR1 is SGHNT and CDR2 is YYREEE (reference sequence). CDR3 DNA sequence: TGTGCCAGCAGCTTGGCGACTAACCACGAGCAGTACTTC. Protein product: CASSLATNHEQYF.

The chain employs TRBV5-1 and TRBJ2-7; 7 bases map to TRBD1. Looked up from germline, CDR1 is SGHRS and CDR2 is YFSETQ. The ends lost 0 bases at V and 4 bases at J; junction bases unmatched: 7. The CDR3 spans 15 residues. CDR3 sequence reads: CASSLVTGIRYEQYF. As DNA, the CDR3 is TGCGCCAGCAGCTTGGTGACAGGGATTAGGTACGAGCAGTACTTC.

The CDR3, as DNA: TGCGCCAGCAGCTCCGGGACTCAGCAGTACTTC. It yields the protein CASSSGTQQYF. The V gene is TRBV5-1, the J gene TRBJ2-7; TRBD2 might be the D (6 bases). The germline V gene encodes CDR1 SGHRS and CDR2 YFSETQ. CDR3 length: 11 amino acids. V lost 3 bases to trimming and J lost 8 bases, with 9 bases between them.

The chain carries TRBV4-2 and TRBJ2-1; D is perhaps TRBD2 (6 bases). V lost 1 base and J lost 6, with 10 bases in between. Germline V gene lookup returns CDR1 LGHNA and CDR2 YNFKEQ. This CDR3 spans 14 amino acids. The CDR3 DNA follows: TGTGCCAGCAGCCAAGGGACGGAGGGCAATGAGCAGTTCTTC. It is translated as CASSQGTEGNEQFF.

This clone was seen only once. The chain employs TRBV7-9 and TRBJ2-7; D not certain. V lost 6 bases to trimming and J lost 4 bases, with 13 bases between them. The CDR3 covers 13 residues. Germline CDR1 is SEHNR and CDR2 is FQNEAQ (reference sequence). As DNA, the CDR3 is TGTGCCAGCAGACAAACCGACGGGTACGAGCAGTACTTC. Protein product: CASRQTDGYEQYF.

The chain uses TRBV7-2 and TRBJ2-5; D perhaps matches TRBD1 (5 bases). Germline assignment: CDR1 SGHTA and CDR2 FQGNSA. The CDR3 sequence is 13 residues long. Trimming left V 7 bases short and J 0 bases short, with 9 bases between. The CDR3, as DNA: TGTGCCAGCACCACGACAGACCAAGAGACCCAGTACTTC. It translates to CASTTTDQETQYF.